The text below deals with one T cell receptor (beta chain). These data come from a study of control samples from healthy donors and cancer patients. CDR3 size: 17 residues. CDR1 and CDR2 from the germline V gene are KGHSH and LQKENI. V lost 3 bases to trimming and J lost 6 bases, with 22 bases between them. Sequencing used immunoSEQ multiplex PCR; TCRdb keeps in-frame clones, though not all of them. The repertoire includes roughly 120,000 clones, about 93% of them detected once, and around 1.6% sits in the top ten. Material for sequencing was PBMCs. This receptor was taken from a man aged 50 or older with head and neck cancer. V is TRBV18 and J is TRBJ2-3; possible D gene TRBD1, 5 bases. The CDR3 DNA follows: TGTGCCAGCTCACCGTCACGGTTGAGATTAGGGGTGGATACGCAGTATTTT. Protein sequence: CASSPSRLRLGVDTQYF.